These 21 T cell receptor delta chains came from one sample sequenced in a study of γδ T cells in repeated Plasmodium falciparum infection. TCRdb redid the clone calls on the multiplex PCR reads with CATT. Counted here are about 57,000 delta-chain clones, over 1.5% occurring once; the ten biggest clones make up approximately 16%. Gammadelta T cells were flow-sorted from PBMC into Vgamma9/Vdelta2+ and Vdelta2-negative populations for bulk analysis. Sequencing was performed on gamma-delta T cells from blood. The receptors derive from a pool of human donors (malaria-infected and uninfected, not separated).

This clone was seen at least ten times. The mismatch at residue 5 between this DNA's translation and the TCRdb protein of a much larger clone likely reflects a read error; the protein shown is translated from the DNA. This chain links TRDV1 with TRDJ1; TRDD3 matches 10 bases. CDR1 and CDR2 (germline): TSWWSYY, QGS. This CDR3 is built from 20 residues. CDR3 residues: CALGKLFFLRGIRSTDKLIF. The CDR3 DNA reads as TGTGCTCTTGGGAAACTTTTCTTCCTACGGGGGATACGATCCACCGATAAACTCATCTTT.

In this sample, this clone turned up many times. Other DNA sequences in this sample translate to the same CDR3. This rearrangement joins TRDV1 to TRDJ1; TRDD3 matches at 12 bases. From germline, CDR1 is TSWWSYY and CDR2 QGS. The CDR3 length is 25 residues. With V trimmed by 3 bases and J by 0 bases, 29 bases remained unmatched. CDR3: CALGDTHGRNYWGIPPSLYTDKLIF. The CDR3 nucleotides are TGTGCTCTTGGGGATACCCACGGGAGGAACTACTGGGGGATACCCCCATCCTTGTACACCGATAAACTCATCTTT.

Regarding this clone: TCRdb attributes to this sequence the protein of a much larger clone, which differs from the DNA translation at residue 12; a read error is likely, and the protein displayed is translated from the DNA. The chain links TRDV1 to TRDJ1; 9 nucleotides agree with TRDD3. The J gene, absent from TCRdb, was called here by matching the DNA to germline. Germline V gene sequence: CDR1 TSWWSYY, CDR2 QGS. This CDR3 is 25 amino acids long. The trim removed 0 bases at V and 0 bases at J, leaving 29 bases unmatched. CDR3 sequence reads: CALGELSQKSCRTGGLNPYTDKLIF. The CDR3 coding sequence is TGTGCTCTTGGGGAACTGTCCCAGAAGTCCTGTCGTACTGGGGGACTGAATCCCTACACCGATAAACTCATCTTT.

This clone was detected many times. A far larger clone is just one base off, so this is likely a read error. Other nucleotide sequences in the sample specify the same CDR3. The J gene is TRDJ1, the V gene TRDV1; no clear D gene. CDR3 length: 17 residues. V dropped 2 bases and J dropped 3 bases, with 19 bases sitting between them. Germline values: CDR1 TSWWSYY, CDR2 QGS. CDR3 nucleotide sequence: TGTGCTCTTGGGGAAGGGACAAGGAGCCCGTCCTCCGATAAACTCATCTTT. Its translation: CALGEGTRSPSSDKLIF.

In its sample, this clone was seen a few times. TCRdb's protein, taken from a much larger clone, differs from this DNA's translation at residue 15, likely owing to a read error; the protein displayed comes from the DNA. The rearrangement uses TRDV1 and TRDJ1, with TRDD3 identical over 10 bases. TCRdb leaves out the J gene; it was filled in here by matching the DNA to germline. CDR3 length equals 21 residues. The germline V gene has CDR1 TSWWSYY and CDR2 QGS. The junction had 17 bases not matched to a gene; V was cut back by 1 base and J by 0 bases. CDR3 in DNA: TGTGCTCTTGGGGAACAGACCCATTCCTCTAATGGGGGATACCACACCGATAAACTCATCTTT. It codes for CALGEQTHSSNGGYHTDKLIF.

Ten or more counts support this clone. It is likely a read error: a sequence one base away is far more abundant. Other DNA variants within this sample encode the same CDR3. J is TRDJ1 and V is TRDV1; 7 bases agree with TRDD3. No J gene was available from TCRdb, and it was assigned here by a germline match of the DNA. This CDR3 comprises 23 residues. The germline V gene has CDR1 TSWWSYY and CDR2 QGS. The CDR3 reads CALGETSVLGRLGITTYTDKLIF. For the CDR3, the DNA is TGTGCCCTTGGGGAAACTTCGGTTCTAGGGAGACTGGGGATTACTACGTACACCGATAAACTCATCTTT.

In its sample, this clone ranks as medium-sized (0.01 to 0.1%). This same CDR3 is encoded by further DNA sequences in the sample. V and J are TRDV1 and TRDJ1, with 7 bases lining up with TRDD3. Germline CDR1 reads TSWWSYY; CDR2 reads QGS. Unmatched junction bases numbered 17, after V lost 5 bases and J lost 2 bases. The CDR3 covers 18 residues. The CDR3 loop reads CALGSASLLGKGTDKLIF. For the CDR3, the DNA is TGTGCTCTTGGGAGTGCCTCCCTACTGGGGAAAGGAACCGATAAACTCATCTTT.

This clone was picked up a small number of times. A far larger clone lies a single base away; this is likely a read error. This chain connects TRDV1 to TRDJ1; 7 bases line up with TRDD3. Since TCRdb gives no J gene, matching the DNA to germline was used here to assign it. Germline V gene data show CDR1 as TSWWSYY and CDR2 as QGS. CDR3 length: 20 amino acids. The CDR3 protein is CALGEFLGERLRHLTYKLIF. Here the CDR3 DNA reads TGTGCCCTTGGGGAATTCTTGGGGGAACGGCTCCGCCATCTCACCTATAAACTCATCTTT.

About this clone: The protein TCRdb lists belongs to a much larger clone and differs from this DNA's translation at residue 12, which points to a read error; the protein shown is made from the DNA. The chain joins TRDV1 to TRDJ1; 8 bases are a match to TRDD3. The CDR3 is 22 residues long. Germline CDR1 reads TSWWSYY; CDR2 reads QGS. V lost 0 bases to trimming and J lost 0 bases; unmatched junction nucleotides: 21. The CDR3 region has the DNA TGTGCTCTTGGGGAACTCAAGGTACCTACTGGGGGTAAGCCCGGGGACACCGATAAACTCATCTTT. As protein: CALGELKVPTGGKPGDTDKLIF.

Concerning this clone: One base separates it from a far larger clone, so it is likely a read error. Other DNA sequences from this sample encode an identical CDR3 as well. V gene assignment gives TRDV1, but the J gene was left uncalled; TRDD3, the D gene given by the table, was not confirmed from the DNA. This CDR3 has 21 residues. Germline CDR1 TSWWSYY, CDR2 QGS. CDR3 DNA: TGTGCTCTTGGGGAACTAGGGCACTACTTCGGATACCTGAGGCCCACCGATAAGCTCATCTTT. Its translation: CALGELGHYFGYLRPTDKLIF.

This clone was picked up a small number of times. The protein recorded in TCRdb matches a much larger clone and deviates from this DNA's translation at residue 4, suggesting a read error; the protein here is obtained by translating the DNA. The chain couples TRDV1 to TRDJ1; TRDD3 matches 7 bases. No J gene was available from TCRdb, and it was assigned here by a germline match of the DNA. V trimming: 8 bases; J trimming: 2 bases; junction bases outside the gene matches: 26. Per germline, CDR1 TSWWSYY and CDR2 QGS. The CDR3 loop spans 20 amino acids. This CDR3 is CALRAIPGDLKGRKTDKLIF. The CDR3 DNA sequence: TGTGCTCTTAGGGCAATACCGGGGGATTTAAAAGGGCGTAAGACCGATAAACTCATCTTT.

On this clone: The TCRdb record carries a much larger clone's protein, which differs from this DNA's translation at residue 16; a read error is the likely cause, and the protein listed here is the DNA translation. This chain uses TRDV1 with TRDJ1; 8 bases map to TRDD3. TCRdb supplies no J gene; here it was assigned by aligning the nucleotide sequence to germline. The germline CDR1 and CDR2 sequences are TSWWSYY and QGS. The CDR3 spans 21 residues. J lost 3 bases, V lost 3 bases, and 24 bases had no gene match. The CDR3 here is CALGDGYRQGYGFYLADKLIF. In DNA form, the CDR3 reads TGTGCTCTTGGGGATGGTTATAGACAGGGATACGGTTTTTATTTGGCCGATAAACTCATCTTT.

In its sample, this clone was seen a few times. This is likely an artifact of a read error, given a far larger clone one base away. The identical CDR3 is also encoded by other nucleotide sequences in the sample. The CDR3 DNA sequence: TGTGCTCTCCTAGGTAGCGATAAACTCATCTTT. It specifies CALLGSDKLIF. The chain is built from TRDV1 and TRDJ1; D is uncertain. V was clipped by 9 bases and J by 4 bases, with 9 bases between them. Germline V gene lookup returns CDR1 TSWWSYY and CDR2 QGS. The CDR3 runs 11 residues.

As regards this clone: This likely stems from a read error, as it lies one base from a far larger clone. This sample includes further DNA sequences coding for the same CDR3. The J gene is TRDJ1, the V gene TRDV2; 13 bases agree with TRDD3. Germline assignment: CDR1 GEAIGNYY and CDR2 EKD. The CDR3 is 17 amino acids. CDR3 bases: TGTGCTTGTGACACTTTTACTGGGGGATACGCGGTCTATAAACTCATCTTT. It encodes CACDTFTGGYAVYKLIF.

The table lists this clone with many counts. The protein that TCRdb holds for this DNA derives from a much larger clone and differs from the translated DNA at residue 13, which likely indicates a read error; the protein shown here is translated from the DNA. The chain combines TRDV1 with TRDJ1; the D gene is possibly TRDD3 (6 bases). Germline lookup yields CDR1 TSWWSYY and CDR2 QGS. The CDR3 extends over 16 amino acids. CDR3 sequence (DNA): TGTGCTCTTGGGGAACTCCTACTGGGTGCTAGCGATGAACTCATCTTT. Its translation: CALGELLLGASDELIF.

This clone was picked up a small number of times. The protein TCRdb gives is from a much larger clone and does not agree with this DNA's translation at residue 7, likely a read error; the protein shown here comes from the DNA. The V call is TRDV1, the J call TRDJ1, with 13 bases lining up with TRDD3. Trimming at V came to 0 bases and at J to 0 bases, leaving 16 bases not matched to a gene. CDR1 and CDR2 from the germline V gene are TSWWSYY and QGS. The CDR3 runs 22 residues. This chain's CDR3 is CALGELESSRTGGYVDTDKLIF. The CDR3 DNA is TGTGCTCTTGGGGAACTGGAATCAAGTCGTACTGGGGGATACGTCGACACCGATAAACTCATCTTT.

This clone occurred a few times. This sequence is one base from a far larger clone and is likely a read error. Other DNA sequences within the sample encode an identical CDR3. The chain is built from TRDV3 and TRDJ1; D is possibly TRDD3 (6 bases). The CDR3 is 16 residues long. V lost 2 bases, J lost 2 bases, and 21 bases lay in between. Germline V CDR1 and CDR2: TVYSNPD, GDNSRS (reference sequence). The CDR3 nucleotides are TGTGCCTTTTTTATGACTCTACTGGGTGATACCGATAAACTCATCTTT. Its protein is CAFFMTLLGDTDKLIF.

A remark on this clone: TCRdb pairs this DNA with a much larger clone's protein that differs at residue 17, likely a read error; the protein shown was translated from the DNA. This CDR3 reads CACDDVQSEDTNSSWDARQMFF. The CDR3 nucleotides are TGTGCCTGTGACGACGTCCAATCCGAGGATACGAACTCATCCTGGGACGCCCGACAGATGTTTTTC. This chain links TRDV2 with TRDJ3; 7 nucleotides align to TRDD3. The J gene was not available in TCRdb and was assigned here by matching the DNA to germline segments. CDR3 length equals 22 residues. The germline gives CDR1 GEAIGNYY, CDR2 EKD.

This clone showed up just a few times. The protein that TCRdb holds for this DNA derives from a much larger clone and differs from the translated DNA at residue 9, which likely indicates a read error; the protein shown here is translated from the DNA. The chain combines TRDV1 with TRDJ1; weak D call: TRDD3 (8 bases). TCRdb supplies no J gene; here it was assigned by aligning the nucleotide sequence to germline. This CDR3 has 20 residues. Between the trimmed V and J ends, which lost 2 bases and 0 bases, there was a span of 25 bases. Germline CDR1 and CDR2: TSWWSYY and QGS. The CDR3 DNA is TGTGCTCTTGGGGAAATCCTTCCTCAGCACTGGGGGCTCTACACCGATAAACTCATCTTT. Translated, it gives CALGEILPQHWGLYTDKLIF.

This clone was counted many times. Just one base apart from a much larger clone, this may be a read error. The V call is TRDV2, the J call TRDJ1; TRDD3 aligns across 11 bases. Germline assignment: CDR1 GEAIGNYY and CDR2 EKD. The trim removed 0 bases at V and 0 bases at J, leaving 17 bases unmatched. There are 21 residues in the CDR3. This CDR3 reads CACDTVALGDKPLYYTDKLIF. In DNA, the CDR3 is TGTGCCTGTGACACCGTTGCACTGGGGGATAAGCCCCTTTACTACACCGATAAACTCATCTTT.

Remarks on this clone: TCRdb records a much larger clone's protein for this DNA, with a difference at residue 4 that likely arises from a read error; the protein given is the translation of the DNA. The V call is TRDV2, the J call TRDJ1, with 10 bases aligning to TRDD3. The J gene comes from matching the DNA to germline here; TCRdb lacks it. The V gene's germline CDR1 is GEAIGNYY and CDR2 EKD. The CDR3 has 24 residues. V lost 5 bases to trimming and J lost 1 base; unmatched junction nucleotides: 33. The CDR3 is CACGTTGLGLGDPRPGTGTDKLIF. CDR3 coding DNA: TGTGCCTGTGGCACAACCGGGCTAGGACTGGGGGATCCGAGGCCGGGGACAGGCACCGATAAACTCATCTTT.